The 21 T cell receptor beta chains presented below share a single source sample, sequenced in a study of T cells after yellow fever vaccination. TCRdb used MiXCR to reprocess the 5' RACE reads, holding one entry per CDR3 protein. Seen here are over 25,000 distinct CDR3 sequences, 8% to 11% observed once, and the top ten hold roughly 12%. The specimen comprised PBMCs, either bulk or a sorted T-cell subset (CD4+, CD8+, memory, or dextramer-sorted; not recorded which), sampled more than 14 days after the first yellow fever vaccination. These receptors came from a man younger than 35 who received the YFV17D yellow fever vaccine.

A remark on this clonotype: It may be a read error: a sequence one base away is much more abundant. Here the CDR3 reads CPSSRTGNEQYF. The CDR3 nucleotides read TGTCCCAGCAGCCGTACAGGAAACGAGCAGTACTTC. The chain couples TRBV7-6 to TRBJ2-7; possible D gene TRBD1, 5 bases. CDR1 is SGHVS and CDR2 is FNYEAQ in the germline V gene. This CDR3 is 12 amino acids long.

This clonotype was observed at least ten times. J is TRBJ1-6 and V is TRBV25-1; D is perhaps TRBD1 (5 bases). V lost 7 bases, J lost 10 bases, and 14 bases lay in between. Germline CDR1 is MGHDK and CDR2 is SYGVNS. The CDR3 runs to 13 residues. The CDR3 protein is CASMMQGNSPLHF. CDR3 coding DNA: TGTGCCAGCATGATGCAGGGTAACTCACCCCTCCACTTT. Complete variable domain (other parts from reference TRBV25-1 and TRBJ1-6): EADIYQTPRYLVIGTGKKITLECSQTMGHDKMYWYQQDPGMELHLIHYSYGVNSTEKGDLSSESTVSRIRTEHFPLTLESARPSHTSQYLCASMMQGNSPLHFGNGTRLTVT.

This clonotype was counted ten times or more. The chain links TRBV5-1 to TRBJ2-3; D ambiguous. Between the trimmed V and J ends, which lost 3 bases and 5 bases, there was a span of 16 bases. The CDR3 length is 15 residues. Germline loops: CDR1 SGHRS, CDR2 YFSETQ. The CDR3 here is CASSSSRIIGDTQYF. DNA for the CDR3: TGCGCCAGCAGCTCCAGCCGGATTATTGGAGATACGCAGTATTTT.

This clonotype was counted many times. The chain joins TRBV11-2 to TRBJ2-5, with TRBD1 matching over 11 bases. CDR3 length: 15 residues. Unmatched junction bases numbered 7, after V lost 5 bases and J lost 5 bases. CDR1 and CDR2 (germline): SGHAT, FQNNGV. Here the CDR3 DNA reads TGTGCCAGCAGCCGGGACAGGGGGACGGGGGAGACCCAGTACTTC. Encoded protein: CASSRDRGTGETQYF.

This clonotype was counted many times. This chain uses TRBV12-3 or TRBV12-4 with TRBJ2-2; a possible D gene is TRBD1 (6 bases). Between the trimmed V and J ends, which lost 1 base and 7 bases, there was a span of 13 bases. This CDR3 region has 15 residues. The CDR3 is CASSLGRQGSGELFF. Here the CDR3 DNA reads TGTGCCAGCAGTTTAGGGCGGCAGGGGAGCGGGGAGCTGTTTTTT.

In its sample, this clonotype was seen many times. The chain uses TRBV20-1 and TRBJ2-7; D is possibly TRBD1 (5 bases). The CDR3 is 15 residues long. V lost 0 bases and J lost 4, with 16 bases in between. Germline values: CDR1 DFQATT, CDR2 SNEGSKA (reference sequence). The CDR3 DNA reads as TGCAGTGCTAGAGATCGGCAGGGCTGGCCGTACGAGCAGTACGTC. Translated, it gives CSARDRQGWPYEQYV.

This clonotype appeared many times. V and J are TRBV10-3 and TRBJ1-6, with D maybe TRBD1 (5 bases). CDR3 length: 16 residues. Germline CDR1 and CDR2: ENHRY and SYGVKD. V dropped 4 bases and J dropped 0 bases, with 10 bases sitting between them. The CDR3 here is CAISGQLNSYNSPLHF. The CDR3, as DNA: TGTGCCATCAGTGGACAGCTTAACTCCTATAATTCACCCCTCCACTTT.

This clonotype was picked up many times. V is TRBV20-1 and J is TRBJ1-2; a possible D gene is TRBD1 (5 bases). CDR1 and CDR2 (germline): DFQATT, SNEGSKA (reference sequence). Deletions cut 6 bases from V and 4 bases from J, with 9 bases between. The CDR3 spans 11 residues. Here the CDR3 reads CSAAGFYGYTF. Written as DNA, the CDR3 is TGCAGTGCCGCAGGGTTCTATGGCTACACCTTC.

This clonotype was detected ten times or more. The chain uses TRBV7-9 and TRBJ1-6, with unresolved D. The germline V and J ends were trimmed by 5 bases and 6 bases, with 11 bases remaining between them. This CDR3 has 14 residues. Germline values: CDR1 SEHNR, CDR2 FQNEAQ (reference sequence). CDR3 sequence: CASSPAAPNSPLHF. CDR3 DNA sequence: TGTGCCAGCAGCCCGGCAGCTCCTAATTCACCCCTCCACTTT.

This clonotype was recorded at least ten times. This chain links TRBV5-1 with TRBJ2-7; D not resolved. In germline, CDR1 is SGHRS, CDR2 YFSETQ. The germline V and J ends were trimmed by 0 bases and 0 bases, with 7 bases remaining between them. CDR3 length equals 14 residues. CDR3 in amino acids: CASSLETASYEQYF. The CDR3 region has the DNA TGCGCCAGCAGCTTGGAGACTGCCTCCTACGAGCAGTACTTC.

This clonotype was recorded many times. The chain uses TRBV20-1 and TRBJ1-1; no clear D. V was pared by 3 bases and J by 10 bases, with 3 bases between. The CDR3 loop spans 8 amino acids. Germline assignment: CDR1 DFQATT and CDR2 SNEGSKA (reference sequence). The CDR3 here is CSARGAFF. CDR3 nucleotides: TGCAGTGCTAGGGGAGCTTTCTTT.

Many counts were recorded for this clonotype. This chain uses TRBV5-1 with TRBJ2-7, with D unclear. Between the trimmed V and J ends, which lost 1 base and 3 bases, there was a span of 8 bases. The CDR3 runs to 13 residues. Germline V lookup: CDR1 SGHRS, CDR2 YFSETQ. The CDR3 protein is CASSLFTNYEQYF. In nucleotides, the CDR3 is TGCGCCAGCAGCTTGTTCACAAACTACGAGCAGTACTTC.

This clonotype has a count of ten or more. This chain links TRBV5-1 with TRBJ1-1, with a weak D call TRBD1 (5 bases). The CDR3 loop spans 15 amino acids. V lost 3 bases, J lost 5 bases, and 17 bases lay in between. Germline CDR1 is SGHRS and CDR2 is YFSETQ. CDR3 DNA sequence: TGCGCCAGCAGCTCCCTTAACCCAGGGAAAACTGAAGCTTTCTTT. Its translation: CASSSLNPGKTEAFF.

This clonotype was detected ten times or more. V usage is TRBV11-3 and J usage is TRBJ2-1; D is uncertain. V was shortened by 1 base and J by 9 bases, with 7 bases between the two germline ends. The CDR3 is 12 amino acids. CDR1 and CDR2 from the germline V gene are SGHNT and YENEEA. The CDR3 sequence is CASSLGRTEQFF. The CDR3 region has the DNA TGTGCCAGCAGCTTAGGGAGAACTGAGCAGTTCTTC.

This clonotype appeared many times. This chain links TRBV12-3 or TRBV12-4 with TRBJ2-2, with D maybe TRBD2 (7 bases). The V end lost 7 bases, the J end lost 2 bases, and 17 bases lay between the germline ends. This CDR3 contains 16 residues. The CDR3 DNA reads TGTGCCAGCACCCCCGTAAGGGGGGGCAACACCGGGGAGCTGTTTTTT. Amino acid sequence: CASTPVRGGNTGELFF.

This clonotype was detected many times. The chain has TRBV25-1 and TRBJ2-2; D tentatively fits TRBD1 or TRBD2 (5 bases each). From germline, CDR1 is MGHDK and CDR2 SYGVNS. V was cut by 1 base and J by 7 bases, with 7 bases left in between. The CDR3 totals 13 residues. In DNA form, the CDR3 reads TGTGCCAGCAGTGAATCTGGGGGCGGGGAGCTGTTTTTT. This gives the protein CASSESGGGELFF.

There are many counts of this clonotype. This rearrangement joins TRBV6-1 to TRBJ2-7, with D possibly matching TRBD1 (6 bases). Trimming shortened V by 6 bases and J by 2 bases, and 14 bases separated the two germline ends. Germline V lookup: CDR1 MNHNS, CDR2 SASEGT. CDR3 length equals 14 residues. Written as DNA, the CDR3 is TGTGCCAGCAGCTGGGGGCAGGGGCCCTACGAGCAGTACGTC. This sequence encodes CASSWGQGPYEQYV.

This clonotype was seen ten or more times. The V call is TRBV20-1, the J call TRBJ1-2; 7 nucleotides line up with TRBD1. This CDR3 has 15 residues. Germline CDR1 DFQATT, CDR2 SNEGSKA (reference sequence). After removal of 5 bases from V and 3 bases from J, the junction contained 12 bases not matched to a gene. The CDR3 DNA sequence: TGCAGTGCTGGCGCAGGGGGAGGATTCGACTATGGCTACACCTTC. Translated: CSAGAGGGFDYGYTF.

As for this clonotype: This may be a read error: a much more frequent sequence differs by one nucleotide. This chain uses TRBV5-5 with TRBJ2-2; D perhaps matches TRBD2 (6 bases). The CDR3 totals 14 residues. Germline lookup yields CDR1 SGHKS and CDR2 YYEKEE (reference sequence). The CDR3 here is CASSWQGGTWELFF. In DNA form, the CDR3 reads TGTGCCAGCAGCTGGCAGGGAGGCACCTGGGAGCTGTTTTTT.

This clonotype was observed many times. The chain recombines TRBV24-1 with TRBJ2-1; 8 bases agree with TRBD2. The germline gives CDR1 KGHDR, CDR2 SFDVKD. This CDR3 spans 16 amino acids. Trimming took 5 bases from V and 0 from J; bases not matched to a gene: 5. The DNA of the CDR3 is TGTGCCACCAGTGCCGGGGGGGCCGGCTCCTACAATGAGCAGTTCTTC. This encodes CATSAGGAGSYNEQFF.

Ten or more counts support this clonotype. The V and J genes are TRBV5-1 and TRBJ1-3; D may be TRBD1 (6 bases). Germline assignment: CDR1 SGHRS and CDR2 YFSETQ. This CDR3 region has 14 residues. The germline V and J ends were trimmed by 4 bases and 6 bases, with 14 bases remaining between them. CDR3 protein: CASSPEGGENTIYF. Here the CDR3 DNA reads TGCGCCAGCAGCCCGGAAGGGGGGGAAAACACCATATATTTT.